The TCR beta chain described here comes from a study of T-cell memory formation after mild COVID-19. Whole-study context: TCR clustering was largely donor specific.

Overall study findings and caveats: The study found balanced CD4/CD8 in clones contracting day 15 to 85 and a CD4+ lean in later expanders.

Using its own MiXCR run on the 5' RACE reads, TCRdb lists one record per CDR3 protein. The sample has around 110,000 distinct CDR3 sequences; about an eighth are singletons. A word on this clonotype: The target antigen is unknown.

This TCR was sampled from a man younger than 35 who had mild COVID-19 (a few samples of this study predate the infection). Cell type and time point are not known. Sequencing input: PBMCs or a T cell subset sorted from them (not recorded which).

CDR3 sequence reads: CASSGKGNSYEQYF. DNA for the CDR3: TGTGCCAGCAGCGGTAAGGGAAACTCCTACGAGCAGTACTTC. The V gene is TRBV3-1, the J gene TRBJ2-7; D unresolved. Trimming cost V 5 bases and J 0 bases, with 11 bases left between them. The germline gives CDR1 LGHDT, CDR2 YNNKEL (reference sequence). The CDR3 runs to 14 residues.